These T cell receptor beta chains were read from a single sample in a study of T-cell reconstitution after alpha-beta-depleted transplantation in children. Each CDR3 protein is one row after TCRdb ran MiXCR on the PCR reads. The table has 300,000 to 400,000 distinct CDR3 sequences, about 16% seen once; the top ten hold approximately 38%. The specimen was PBMCs, mostly from graft donor cells, collected 360 days after TCRalphabeta/CD19-depleted stem cell transplant. These receptors were taken from a male patient aged 2 to 10 who had a stem cell transplant for acute lymphoblastic leukemia, so the T cells may come from the graft donor. CDR3s include the opening cysteine and the closing phenylalanine or tryptophan. A D gene is named only where the DNA matches it firmly. Expanded clones get a size class; other rows say once, few or many, or leave the size out.

d_call	v_call	clone_size	j_call	cdr3_aa	cdr3_nt
.	TRBV12-3/TRBV12-4	many	TRBJ2-1	CATLSQTEQFF	TGTGCCACACTTTCCCAAACTGAGCAGTTCTTC
TRBD1	TRBV7-8	.	TRBJ1-3	CASSLKGQGQLGNTIYF	TGTGCCAGCAGCTTAAAGGGACAGGGGCAACTGGGAAACACCATATATTTT
.	TRBV20-1	.	TRBJ2-7	CSAREEGYPYEQYF	TGCAGTGCTAGAGAAGAAGGGTATCCCTACGAGCAGTACTTC
TRBD2	TRBV28	few	TRBJ2-3	CASTSGLAGVRTDTQYF	TGTGCCAGCACCTCGGGACTAGCGGGAGTCAGGACAGATACGCAGTATTTT
.	TRBV2	.	TRBJ2-7	CASSWTGSSRSRSYEQYF	TGTGCCAGCAGCTGGACCGGGTCCTCCAGGTCCCGCTCCTACGAGCAGTACTTC
TRBD2	TRBV9	.	TRBJ2-1	CASSVSGGSGSVRQFF	TGTGCCAGCAGCGTATCGGGGGGTAGCGGGAGTGTAAGACAGTTCTTC
TRBD2	TRBV6-2/TRBV6-3	few	TRBJ2-7	CASTWGLWIYEQYF	TGTGCCAGCACCTGGGGACTATGGATCTACGAGCAGTACTTC
.	TRBV12-3/TRBV12-4	few	TRBJ1-3	CASSLEAARNTIYF	TGTGCCAGCAGTTTAGAGGCAGCTCGGAACACCATATATTTT
TRBD1	TRBV7-9	few	TRBJ2-4	CASSHLRRQGHADIQYF	TGTGCCAGCAGCCACTTACGAAGACAGGGCCATGCGGACATTCAGTACTTC
TRBD2	TRBV28	.	TRBJ2-7	CASSSRLARPYEQYF	TGTGCCAGCAGTTCCAGACTAGCGCGACCCTACGAGCAGTACTTC
.	TRBV18	many	TRBJ2-3	CASSPWGVSTDTQYF	TGTGCCAGCTCACCATGGGGGGTTAGCACAGATACGCAGTATTTT
.	TRBV7-2	.	TRBJ2-7	CASSGPGLGQYF	TGTGCCAGCAGCGGGCCCGGGCTCGGGCAGTACTTC
TRBD1	TRBV7-2	.	TRBJ2-5	CASSFDRVGETQYF	TGTGCCAGCAGCTTTGACAGGGTTGGAGAGACCCAGTACTTC
.	TRBV2	few	TRBJ2-7	CASSVDLSYEQYF	TGTGCCAGCAGTGTCGACCTCTCCTACGAGCAGTACTTC
.	TRBV29-1	.	TRBJ2-3	CSVDRGSRQYF	TGCAGCGTTGATAGAGGTTCAAGGCAGTATTTT
.	TRBV29-1	.	TRBJ2-7	CSVGQGGEQYF	TGCAGCGTTGGGCAGGGCGGCGAGCAGTACTTC
.	TRBV7-6	.	TRBJ2-3	CASSLGVTSADTQYF	TGTGCCAGCAGCCTAGGGGTGACTAGTGCAGATACGCAGTATTTT
TRBD1	TRBV11-2	.	TRBJ2-6	CASSDPQTGLDPGANVLTF	TGTGCCAGCAGCGACCCCCAGACAGGGCTGGATCCTGGGGCCAACGTCCTGACTTTC
.	TRBV7-9	.	TRBJ2-7	CASSLGVGGSFSYEQYF	TGTGCCAGCAGCTTAGGGGTTGGCGGCTCCTTCTCCTACGAGCAGTACTTC
TRBD1	TRBV4-1	few	TRBJ2-2	CASSHPRRGQGTGELFF	TGCGCCAGCAGCCACCCGAGGAGGGGACAGGGAACCGGGGAGCTGTTTTTT
.	TRBV7-8	few	TRBJ2-7	CASSIPDGEQYF	TGTGCCAGCAGTATCCCGGATGGCGAGCAGTACTTC
TRBD2	TRBV10-3	few	TRBJ2-1	CAISAGGPPYNEQFF	TGTGCCATCTCTGCGGGAGGTCCGCCCTACAATGAGCAGTTCTTC
.	TRBV4-3	.	TRBJ2-2	CASSQESKTGELFF	TGCGCCAGCAGCCAAGAAAGCAAAACCGGGGAGCTGTTTTTT
TRBD1	TRBV10-3	.	TRBJ1-5	CAINPGGHQPQHF	TGTGCCATCAACCCAGGGGGGCATCAGCCCCAGCATTTT
.	TRBV27	many	TRBJ1-3	CASIPDRSSGNTIYF	TGTGCCAGCATCCCCGACAGGAGCTCTGGAAACACCATATATTTT
TRBD2	TRBV20-1	.	TRBJ2-7	CSASWTSGKREQYF	TGCAGTGCTAGCTGGACTAGCGGGAAACGCGAGCAGTACTTC
.	TRBV4-2	few	TRBJ2-3	CASSQDLTDTQYF	TGTGCCAGCAGCCAAGATCTAACAGATACGCAGTATTTT
.	TRBV9	few	TRBJ1-2	CASSVAPGVIYGYTF	TGTGCCAGCAGCGTAGCTCCAGGGGTGATCTATGGCTACACCTTC
.	TRBV12-3/TRBV12-4	few	TRBJ2-1	CASSPLAQGTYNEQFF	TGTGCCAGCAGTCCCCTAGCGCAGGGGACCTACAATGAGCAGTTCTTC
.	TRBV27	.	TRBJ1-2	CASRPATDYGYTF	TGTGCCAGCAGACCTGCGACGGATTATGGCTACACCTTC
TRBD2	TRBV29-1	.	TRBJ2-1	CSVEGGIGTRNEQFF	TGCAGCGTTGAGGGCGGGATAGGGACTAGGAATGAGCAGTTCTTC
.	TRBV28	few	TRBJ2-1	CASSYLGGEQFF	TGTGCCAGCAGCTACCTGGGGGGTGAGCAGTTCTTC
.	TRBV27	.	TRBJ2-1	CASSPRMTLLGRWSEQFF	TGTGCCAGCAGCCCTAGAATGACCCTACTAGGCAGGTGGAGTGAGCAGTTCTTC
TRBD1	TRBV30	.	TRBJ2-7	CAWSALYRGPLGYEQYF	TGTGCCTGGAGTGCCCTATACAGGGGCCCACTGGGCTACGAGCAGTACTTC
TRBD1	TRBV4-3	many	TRBJ1-6	CASSQDWRTGGNSPLHF	TGCGCCAGCAGCCAAGATTGGCGGACAGGGGGAAATTCACCCCTCCACTTT